What follows are 6 T cell receptor beta chains derived from one specimen sequenced in a study of response to subunit inactivated influenza vaccine. TCRdb recomputed calls from the RT-PCR reads with MiXCR, one row per CDR3 protein. There are under 200,000 distinct CDR3 sequences in the sample; around a tenth occur only once, and roughly 33% lies in the top ten. The specimen was CD8+ T cells sorted from PBMCs, collected around 25 months after vaccination. The receptors were sampled from a man aged 45 to 75 who received an inactivated influenza vaccine.

The rearrangement uses TRBV6-5 and TRBJ2-1; 7 positions agree with TRBD2. J lost 2 bases, V lost 2 bases, and 0 bases had no gene match. Germline V lookup: CDR1 MNHEY, CDR2 SVGAGI. The CDR3 sequence is 14 residues long. The CDR3 nucleotides read TGTGCCAGCAGTTACGGGACTACCTACAATGAGCAGTTCTTC. It yields the protein CASSYGTTYNEQFF.

This clonotype has at least ten counts. The genes are TRBV4-1 and TRBJ2-1; 8 bases agree with TRBD2. The CDR3 length is 14 residues. Germline loops: CDR1 MGHRA, CDR2 YSYEKL. Germline trimming cut 4 bases from V and 9 bases from J; bases unmatched to any gene: 8. The CDR3: CASSLLGLVREQFF. The CDR3 nucleotides read TGCGCCAGCAGCCTCCTGGGACTAGTCCGTGAGCAGTTCTTC.

Ten or more counts support this clonotype. The junction and the germline gene differ at one end; a read error may be behind it. The V gene is TRBV6-2 or TRBV6-3, the J gene TRBJ2-7; D remains unclear. The germline V gene has CDR1 MNHEY and CDR2 SVGEGT. The CDR3 totals 11 residues. The DNA of the CDR3 is TGCGCCAGCAGCCCTTCCTACGAGCAGTACTTC. This sequence encodes CASSPSYEQYF.

The gene calls are TRBV5-4 and TRBJ2-1, with D perhaps being TRBD1 or TRBD2 (5 bases each). Trimming removed 6 bases from V and 7 bases from J, with 23 bases in between. This CDR3 contains 16 residues. The germline CDR1 and CDR2 sequences are SGHNT and YYREEE (reference sequence). The CDR3 nucleotides are TGTGCCAGCACCGTTGGGGGAAAGCAGGTTGGTAATGAGCAGTTCTTC. Protein sequence: CASTVGGKQVGNEQFF.

This clonotype has at least ten counts. This sequence joins TRBV28 and TRBJ2-7; a possible D gene is TRBD1 (6 bases). The CDR3 covers 15 residues. Trimming removed 2 bases at V and 2 bases at J, with 13 bases between. Per the germline V gene, CDR1 is MDHEN and CDR2 is SYDVKM. This CDR3 is CASSLDERGTYEQYF. CDR3 in DNA: TGTGCCAGCAGTTTAGACGAAAGGGGGACCTACGAGCAGTACTTC.

This chain connects TRBV5-4 to TRBJ1-4, with 8 bases identical to TRBD1. Per germline, CDR1 SGHNT and CDR2 YYREEE (reference sequence). V lost 3 bases, J lost 6 bases, and 7 bases stayed unmatched. The CDR3 runs 15 residues. CDR3 DNA sequence: TGTGCCAGCAGCTCTCAGGGGGCGCCTGATGAAAAACTGTTTTTT. This codes for CASSSQGAPDEKLFF.